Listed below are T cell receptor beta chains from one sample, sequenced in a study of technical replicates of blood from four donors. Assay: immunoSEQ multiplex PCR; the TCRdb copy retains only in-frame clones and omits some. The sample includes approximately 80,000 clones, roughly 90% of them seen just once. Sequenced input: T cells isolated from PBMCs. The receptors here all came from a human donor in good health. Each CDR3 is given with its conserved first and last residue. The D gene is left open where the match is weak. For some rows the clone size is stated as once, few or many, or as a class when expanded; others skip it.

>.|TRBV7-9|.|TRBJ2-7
TGTGCCAGCAGCCCTAGCTCCTACGAGCAGTACTTC
CASSPSSYEQYF
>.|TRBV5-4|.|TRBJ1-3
TGTGCCAGCAGCTCCCCTGTCCAGGGATCTGGAAACACCATATATTTT
CASSSPVQGSGNTIYF
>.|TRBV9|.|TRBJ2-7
TGTGCCAGCAGCGTAGGGGGCCTCTACGAGCAGTACTTC
CASSVGGLYEQYF
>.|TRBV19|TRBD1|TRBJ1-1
TGTGCCAGTAGGCTCCGGGACAGCTATGAAGCTTTCTTT
CASRLRDSYEAFF
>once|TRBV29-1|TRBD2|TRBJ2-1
TGCAGCGTTGGACCTACTAGCGGGAGTCTCCGGGAGCAGTTCTTC
CSVGPTSGSLREQFF
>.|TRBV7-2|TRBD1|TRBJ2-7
TGTGCCAGCAGCTTAGCTGTCCAGGGGGCCGACGAGCAGTACTTC
CASSLAVQGADEQYF
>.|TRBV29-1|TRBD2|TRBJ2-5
TGCAGCGTTGAAGATCAAATCAGTGGGGGAGGGCCTTGGGGGGAGACCCAGTACTTC
CSVEDQISGGGPWGETQYF
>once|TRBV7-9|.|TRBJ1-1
TGTGCCAGCAGCAGGGGCAGTAACACTGAAGCTTTCTTT
CASSRGSNTEAFF
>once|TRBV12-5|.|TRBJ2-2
TGTGCTAGTGGTTTGACCCGGACCGGGGAAAACACCGGGGAGCTGTTTTTT
CASGLTRTGENTGELFF
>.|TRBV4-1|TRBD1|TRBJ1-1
TGCGCCAGCAGCCAAGATAGCAGGGGGTATTCCAGGGCTTTCTTT
CASSQDSRGYSRAFF
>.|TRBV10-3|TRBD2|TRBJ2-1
TGTGCCATCAGCGGGACTAGCGGGAGGGCCAGTGAGCAGTTCTTC
CAISGTSGRASEQFF
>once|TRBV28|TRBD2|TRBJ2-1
TGTGCCAGCAGTCTCCCCCCCTGGACTAGCGGGGGGAATGAGCAGTTCTTC
CASSLPPWTSGGNEQFF
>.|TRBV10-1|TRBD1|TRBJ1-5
TGCGCCAGCAGTGAGTCGGGACAGGGGGCTCCCCAGCATTTT
CASSESGQGAPQHF
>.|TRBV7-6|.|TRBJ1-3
TGTGCCAGCAGCTCACCCCTTAGACAGGCTGGAAACACCATATATTTT
CASSSPLRQAGNTIYF
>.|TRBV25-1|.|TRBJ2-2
TGTGCCAGCAGCCCTGGGGCTGCCGGGGAGCTGTTTTTT
CASSPGAAGELFF
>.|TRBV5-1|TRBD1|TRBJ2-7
TGCGCCAGCAGCGTCCAGGGGGCCTATCCTCCCCCTAACGAGCAGTACTTC
CASSVQGAYPPPNEQYF
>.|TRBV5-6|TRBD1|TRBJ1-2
TGTGCCAGCAGCTTGGAGAGCGACAGGGTCTATGGCTACACCTTC
CASSLESDRVYGYTF
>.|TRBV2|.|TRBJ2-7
TGTGCCAGCAGTGAAGGAGATTACGAGCAGTACTTC
CASSEGDYEQYF
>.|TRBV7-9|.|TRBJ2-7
TGTGCCAGCAGCCTAGGGACTTACGAGCAGTACTTC
CASSLGTYEQYF
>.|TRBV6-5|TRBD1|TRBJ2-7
TGTGCCAGCAGCTATGACAGGGCCACCTACGAGCAGTACTTC
CASSYDRATYEQYF
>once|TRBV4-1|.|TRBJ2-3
TGCGCCAGCAGCCAAGGAACGGGGGGCCCGAGCGATACGCAGTATTTT
CASSQGTGGPSDTQYF
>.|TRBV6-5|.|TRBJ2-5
TGTGCCAGCAGGGGGAAAGAGGGCCAGTACTTC
CASRGKEGQYF
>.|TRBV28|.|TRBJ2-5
TGTGCCAGCAGTTTTGCGGAGACCCAGTACTTC
CASSFAETQYF
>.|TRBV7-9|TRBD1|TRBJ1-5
TGTGCCAGCAGCCGTTTCGGGACAGAAAATAATCAGCCCCAGCATTTT
CASSRFGTENNQPQHF
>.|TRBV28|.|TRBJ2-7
TGTGCCAGCACCGGGTCCTACGAGCAGTACTTC
CASTGSYEQYF
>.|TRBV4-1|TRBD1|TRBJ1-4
TGCGCCAGCAGCCAAGCCGGGCGATACAGGGACAGGGTTGAAAAACTGTTTTTT
CASSQAGRYRDRVEKLFF
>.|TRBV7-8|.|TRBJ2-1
TGTGCCACGCTAGACAGTGCTTACAATGAGCAGTTCTTC
CATLDSAYNEQFF
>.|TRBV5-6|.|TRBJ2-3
TGTGCCAGCACCCGTCCCGGAGCGGATAACACAGATACGCAGTATTTT
CASTRPGADNTDTQYF
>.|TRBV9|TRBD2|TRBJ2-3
TGTGCCAGCAGCCCGCCTTCGGGGGGGGGCACAGATACGCAGTATTTT
CASSPPSGGGTDTQYF
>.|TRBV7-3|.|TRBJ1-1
TGTGCCAGCAGCCCTCACAGGGTTCGGGGGAACACTGAAGCTTTCTTT
CASSPHRVRGNTEAFF
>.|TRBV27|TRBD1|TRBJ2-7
TGTGCCAGCAGTTTATCCCGGACAGGGGGCTACGAGCAGTACTTC
CASSLSRTGGYEQYF
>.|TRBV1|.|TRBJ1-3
TGCACCAGCAGCCAAGGGGGTGGGGCGGGAAACACCATATATTTT
CTSSQGGGAGNTIYF
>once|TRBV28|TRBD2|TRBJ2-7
TGTGCCAGCAGTCCCTTCAATCCACTAGCGGGGAGCTCCTACGAGCAGTACTTC
CASSPFNPLAGSSYEQYF
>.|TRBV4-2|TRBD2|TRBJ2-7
TGTGCCAGCAGCCAAGAATCCCCGGGACTAGCGACCGAGCAGTACTTC
CASSQESPGLATEQYF
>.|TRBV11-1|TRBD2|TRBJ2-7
TGTGCCAGCAGCTCCATAGCGGGGGGCTCCTACGAGCAGTACTTC
CASSSIAGGSYEQYF
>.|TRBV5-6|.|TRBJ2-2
TGTGCCAGCAGCCGTCGGACTTCTCGTTCCACCGGGGAGCTGTTTTTT
CASSRRTSRSTGELFF
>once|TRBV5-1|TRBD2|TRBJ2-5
TGCGCCAGCAGCCCGGGACTAGCGGAGACCCAGTACTTC
CASSPGLAETQYF
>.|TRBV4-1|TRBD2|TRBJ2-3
TGCGCCAGCAGCCAAACGGTCTTGCGGGGGGGCTCCCTCACAGATACGCAGTATTTT
CASSQTVLRGGSLTDTQYF
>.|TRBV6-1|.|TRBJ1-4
TGTGCCAGCAGAGCCTTGAGCGGAACTAATGAAAAACTGTTTTTT
CASRALSGTNEKLFF
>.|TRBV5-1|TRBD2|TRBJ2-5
TGCGCCAGCACCCGACTAGCGGGAGGTGGGGAGACCCAGTACTTC
CASTRLAGGGETQYF